These 10 T cell receptor beta chains originate from one sample sequenced in a study of cytomegalovirus exposure and HLA in healthy donors (dated by TCRdb to between 2016 and 2019). The receptor library was made with the immunoSEQ multiplex PCR assay. The multiplex PCR relied on a mix of 60 forward primers for TCR Vbeta segments and 13 reverse primers for TCR Jbeta segments. Here the immuneACCESS table is served through TCRdb, limited to in-frame sequences with V and J called. Missing clones are a known gap in these copies; in checked studies unresolved V genes cover under half, and the rest lacks a known reason. This sample gives 100,000 to 150,000 clones in total; 76% of them show up just once. Less than 2% of the sample rests with the top ten. What was sequenced was PBMCs. The receptors here all came from a man aged 45-65 years in good health and CMV-seronegative.

The chain couples TRBV7-6 to TRBJ2-7; no reliable D call. Germline V lookup: CDR1 SGHVS, CDR2 FNYEAQ. There are 14 residues in the CDR3. Trimming took 3 bases from V and 6 from J, leaving 15 bases between them. The CDR3 sequence: CASSFSDSPSEQYF. The CDR3, as DNA: TGTGCCAGCAGCTTCAGTGACTCCCCCTCCGAGCAGTACTTC. The full variable domain, completed using reference TRBV7-6 and TRBJ2-7, is GAGVSQSPRYKVTKRGQDVALRCDPISGHVSLYWYRQALGQGPEFLTYFNYEAQQDKSGLPNDRFSAERPEGSISTLTIQRTEQRDSAMYRCASSFSDSPSEQYFGPGTRLTVT.

This CDR3 is CAISERQGGNSPLHF. The DNA for the CDR3 is TGTGCCATCAGTGAGCGTCAGGGTGGGAATTCACCCCTCCACTTT. This chain links TRBV10-3 with TRBJ1-6; possible D gene TRBD1, 5 bases. Looked up from germline, CDR1 is ENHRY and CDR2 is SYGVKD. Trimming stripped 2 bases from V and 7 bases from J, with 12 bases between. The CDR3 contains 15 residues.

This rearrangement joins TRBV6-6 to TRBJ1-2; D might be TRBD1 (6 bases). CDR1 and CDR2 from the germline V gene are MNHNY and SVGAGI (reference sequence). The CDR3 spans 12 residues. V was clipped by 5 bases and J by 8 bases, with 12 bases between them. This CDR3 reads CASSTGTVGYTF. The CDR3 DNA reads TGTGCCAGCAGTACAGGGACCGTGGGCTACACCTTC.

Worth noting for this clone: The junction and the germline gene differ at one end; a read error may be behind it. For the CDR3, the DNA is TGTTCCAGCAGCTTAGGGGACAGGGTCGCCGGGGAGCTGTTTTTT. Protein product: CSSSLGDRVAGELFF. The J gene is TRBJ2-2, the V gene TRBV7-9, with TRBD1 identical over 9 bases. Germline assignment: CDR1 SEHNR and CDR2 FQNEAQ (reference sequence). CDR3 length: 15 amino acids.

In nucleotides, the CDR3 is TGCGCCAGCAGCTTGGCGGTGACTAGCGGGGGTCCCACGGGTGAGCAGTTCTTC. This codes for CASSLAVTSGGPTGEQFF. The chain joins TRBV5-1 to TRBJ2-1; 12 bases fit TRBD2. J lost 9 bases, V lost 0 bases, and 13 bases had no gene match. Germline-derived CDR1 and CDR2 are SGHRS and YFSETQ. The CDR3 sequence is 18 residues long.

This clone was found once. This chain links TRBV6-1 with TRBJ2-7; D is perhaps TRBD1 (5 bases). The CDR3 extends over 13 amino acids. Germline loops: CDR1 MNHNS, CDR2 SASEGT. V dropped 6 bases and J dropped 7 bases, with 16 bases sitting between them. The CDR3 coding sequence is TGTGCCAGCAGGGGGCTGAAAGCAGGGGAGCAGTACGTC. This sequence encodes CASRGLKAGEQYV.

The V gene is TRBV2, the J gene TRBJ2-2; D unclear. V was trimmed by 4 bases and J by 6 bases, leaving 15 bases between them. The CDR3 length is 15 residues. Germline CDR1 is SNHLY and CDR2 is FYNNEI. CDR3 region: CASSGSSRPAGELFF. As DNA, the CDR3 is TGTGCCAGCAGTGGATCCTCTCGTCCGGCCGGGGAGCTGTTTTTT.

The chain uses TRBV7-3 and TRBJ2-5; D might be TRBD1 (6 bases). V was pared by 1 base and J by 4 bases, with 7 bases between. The V gene's germline CDR1 is SGHTA and CDR2 FQGTGA. The length of the CDR3 is 13 residues. In DNA, the CDR3 is TGTGCCAGCAGCTTAAGCAGGGGAGAGACCCAGTACTTC. Its translation is CASSLSRGETQYF.

This chain uses TRBV9 with TRBJ2-2; TRBD1 matches at 7 bases. The CDR3 has 17 amino acids. After removal of 0 bases from V and 0 bases from J, the junction contained 5 bases not matched to a gene. The germline CDR1 and CDR2 sequences are SGDLS and YYNGEE. Here the CDR3 DNA reads TGTGCCAGCAGCGTAGGAAAAGGGACAGCGAACACCGGGGAGCTGTTTTTT. It codes for CASSVGKGTANTGELFF.

The chain couples TRBV9 to TRBJ1-4, with TRBD1 matching 7 bases. V lost 3 bases, J lost 7 bases, and 9 bases stayed unmatched. Germline CDR1 and CDR2: SGDLS and YYNGEE. CDR3 length equals 15 residues. The CDR3 here is CASSAGGGAFEKLFF. The DNA of the CDR3 is TGTGCCAGCAGCGCTGGAGGGGGCGCGTTTGAAAAACTGTTTTTT.